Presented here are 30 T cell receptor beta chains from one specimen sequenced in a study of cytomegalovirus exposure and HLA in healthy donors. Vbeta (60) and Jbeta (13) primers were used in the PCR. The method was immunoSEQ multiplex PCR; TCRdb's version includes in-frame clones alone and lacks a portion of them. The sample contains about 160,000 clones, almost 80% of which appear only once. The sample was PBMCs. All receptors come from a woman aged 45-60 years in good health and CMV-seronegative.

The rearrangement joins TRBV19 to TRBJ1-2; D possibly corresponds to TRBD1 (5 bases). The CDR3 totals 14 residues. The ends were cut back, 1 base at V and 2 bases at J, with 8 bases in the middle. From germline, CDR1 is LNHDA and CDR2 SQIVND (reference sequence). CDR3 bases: TGTGCCAGTAGTATAGTAGGGGAAAACTATGGCTACACCTTC. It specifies CASSIVGENYGYTF.

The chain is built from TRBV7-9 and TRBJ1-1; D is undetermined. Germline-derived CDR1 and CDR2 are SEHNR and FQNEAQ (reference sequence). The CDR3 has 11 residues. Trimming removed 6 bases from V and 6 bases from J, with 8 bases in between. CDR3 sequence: CASSPSAEAFF. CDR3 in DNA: TGTGCCAGCAGTCCCTCAGCTGAAGCTTTCTTT.

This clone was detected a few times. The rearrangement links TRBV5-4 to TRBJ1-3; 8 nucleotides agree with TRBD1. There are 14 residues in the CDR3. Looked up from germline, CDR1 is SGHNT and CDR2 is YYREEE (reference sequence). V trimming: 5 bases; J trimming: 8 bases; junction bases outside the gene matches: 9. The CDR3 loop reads CASSFKTGEDTIYF. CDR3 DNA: TGTGCCAGCAGTTTTAAGACAGGGGAGGACACCATATATTTT. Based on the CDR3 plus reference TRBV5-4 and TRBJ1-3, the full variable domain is ETGVTQSPTHLIKTRGQQVTLRCSSQSGHNTVSWYQQALGQGPQFIFQYYREEENGRGNFPPRFSGLQFPNYSSELNVNALELDDSALYLCASSFKTGEDTIYFGEGSWLTVV.

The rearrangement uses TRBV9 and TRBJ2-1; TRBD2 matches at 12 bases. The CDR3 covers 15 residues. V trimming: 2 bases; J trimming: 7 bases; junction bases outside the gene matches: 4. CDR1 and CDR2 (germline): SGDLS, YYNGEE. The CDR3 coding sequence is TGTGCCAGCAGCGTTACTAGCGGGAGGAGTAATGAGCAGTTCTTC. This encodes CASSVTSGRSNEQFF.

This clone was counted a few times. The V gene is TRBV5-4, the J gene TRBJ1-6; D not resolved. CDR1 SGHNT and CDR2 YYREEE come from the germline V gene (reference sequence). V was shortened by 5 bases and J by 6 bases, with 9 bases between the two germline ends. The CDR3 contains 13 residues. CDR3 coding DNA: TGTGCCAGCAGTTCTCCGGGTAATTCACCCCTCCACTTT. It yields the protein CASSSPGNSPLHF.

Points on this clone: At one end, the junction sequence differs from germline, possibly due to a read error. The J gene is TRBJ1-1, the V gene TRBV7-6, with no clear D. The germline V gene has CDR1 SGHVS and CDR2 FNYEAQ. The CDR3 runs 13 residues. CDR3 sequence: CASSSQEYTETFF. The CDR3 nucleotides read TGTGCCAGCAGCTCTCAGGAATACACTGAAACTTTCTTT.

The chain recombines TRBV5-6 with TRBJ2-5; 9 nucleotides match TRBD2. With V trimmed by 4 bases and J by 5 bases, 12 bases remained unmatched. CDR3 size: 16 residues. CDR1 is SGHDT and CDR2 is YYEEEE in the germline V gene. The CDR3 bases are TGTGCCAGCAGCCGCCGAGCTAGCGGGGTCAGGGAGACCCAGTACTTC. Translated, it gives CASSRRASGVRETQYF.

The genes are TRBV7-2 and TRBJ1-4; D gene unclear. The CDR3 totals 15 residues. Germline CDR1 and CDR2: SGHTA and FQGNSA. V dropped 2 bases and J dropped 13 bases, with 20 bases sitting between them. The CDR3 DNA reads TGTGCCAGCAGCTTACGGACCGGGATAATGGGAGGACTGTTTTTT. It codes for CASSLRTGIMGGLFF. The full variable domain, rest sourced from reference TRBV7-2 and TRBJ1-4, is GAGVSQSPSNKVTEKGKDVELRCDPISGHTALYWYRQSLGQGLEFLIYFQGNSAPDKSGLPSDRFSAERTGGSVSTLTIQRTQQEDSAVYLCASSLRTGIMGGLFFGSGTQLSVL.

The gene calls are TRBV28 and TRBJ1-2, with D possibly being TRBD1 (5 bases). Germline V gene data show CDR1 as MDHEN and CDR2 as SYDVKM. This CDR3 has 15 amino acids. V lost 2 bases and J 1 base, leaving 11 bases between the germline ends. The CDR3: CASSLIARVNYGYTF. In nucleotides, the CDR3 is TGTGCCAGCAGTTTAATCGCCAGGGTTAACTATGGCTACACCTTC.

CDR3 nucleotide sequence: TGTGCCAGCAGCCTCGACAGGAAGGTAAATGGCTACACCTTC. It yields the protein CASSLDRKVNGYTF. J is TRBJ1-2 and V is TRBV16, with D possibly matching TRBD1 (6 bases). The CDR3 contains 14 residues. Germline V CDR1 and CDR2: KGHSY, FQNENV. Trimming took 4 bases from V and 6 from J, leaving 15 bases between them.

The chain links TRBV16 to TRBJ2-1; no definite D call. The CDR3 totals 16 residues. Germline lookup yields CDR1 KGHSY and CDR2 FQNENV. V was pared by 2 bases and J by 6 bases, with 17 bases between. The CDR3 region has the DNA TGTGCCAGCAGCCAAACCCCCGGGTCAATGGGCAATGAGCAGTTCTTC. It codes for CASSQTPGSMGNEQFF.

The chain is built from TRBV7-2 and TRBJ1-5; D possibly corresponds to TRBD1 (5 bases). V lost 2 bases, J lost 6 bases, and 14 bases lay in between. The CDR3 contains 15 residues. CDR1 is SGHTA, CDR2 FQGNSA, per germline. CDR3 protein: CASSLRAPGVQPQHF. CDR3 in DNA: TGTGCCAGCAGCTTAAGGGCCCCGGGGGTTCAGCCCCAGCATTTT. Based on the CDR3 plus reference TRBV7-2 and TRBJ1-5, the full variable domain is GAGVSQSPSNKVTEKGKDVELRCDPISGHTALYWYRQSLGQGLEFLIYFQGNSAPDKSGLPSDRFSAERTGGSVSTLTIQRTQQEDSAVYLCASSLRAPGVQPQHFGDGTRLSIL.

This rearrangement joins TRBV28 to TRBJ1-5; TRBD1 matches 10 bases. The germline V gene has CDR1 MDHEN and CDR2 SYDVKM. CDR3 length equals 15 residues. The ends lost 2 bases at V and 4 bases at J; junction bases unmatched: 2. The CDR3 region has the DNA TGTGCCAGCAGTTTAGGACAGGGGGTTAATCAGCCCCAGCATTTT. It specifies CASSLGQGVNQPQHF.

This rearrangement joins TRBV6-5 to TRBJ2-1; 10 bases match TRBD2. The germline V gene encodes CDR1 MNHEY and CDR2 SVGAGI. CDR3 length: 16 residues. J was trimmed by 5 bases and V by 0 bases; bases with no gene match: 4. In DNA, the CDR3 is TGTGCCAGCAGTTACTCCGGACTAGCGGTAAACAATGAGCAGTTCTTC. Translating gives CASSYSGLAVNNEQFF.

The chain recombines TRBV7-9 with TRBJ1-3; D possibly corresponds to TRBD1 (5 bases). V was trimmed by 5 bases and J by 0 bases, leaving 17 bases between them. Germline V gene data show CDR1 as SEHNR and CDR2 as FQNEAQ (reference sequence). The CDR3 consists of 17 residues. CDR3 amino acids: CASSRLTVPASGNTIYF. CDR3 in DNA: TGTGCCAGCAGCCGGTTGACAGTACCAGCCTCTGGAAACACCATATATTTT.

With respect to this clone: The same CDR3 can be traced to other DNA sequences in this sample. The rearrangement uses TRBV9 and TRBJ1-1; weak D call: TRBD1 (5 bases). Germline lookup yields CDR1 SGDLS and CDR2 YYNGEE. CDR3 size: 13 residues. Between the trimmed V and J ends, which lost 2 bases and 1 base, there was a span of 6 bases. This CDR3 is CASSVQGNTEAFF. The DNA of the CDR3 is TGTGCCAGCAGCGTCCAGGGGAACACTGAAGCTTTCTTT.

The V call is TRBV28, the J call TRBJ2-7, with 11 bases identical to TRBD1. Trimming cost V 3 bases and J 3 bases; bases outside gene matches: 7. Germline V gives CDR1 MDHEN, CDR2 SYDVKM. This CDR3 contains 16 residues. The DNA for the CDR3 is TGTGCCAGCAGTTTCCCGGGACAGGGGGTTTTCTACGAGCAGTACTTC. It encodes CASSFPGQGVFYEQYF. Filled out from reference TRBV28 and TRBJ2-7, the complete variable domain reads DVKVTQSSRYLVKRTGEKVFLECVQDMDHENMFWYRQDPGLGLRLIYFSYDVKMKEKGDIPEGYSVSREKKERFSLILESASTNQTSMYLCASSFPGQGVFYEQYFGPGTRLTVT.

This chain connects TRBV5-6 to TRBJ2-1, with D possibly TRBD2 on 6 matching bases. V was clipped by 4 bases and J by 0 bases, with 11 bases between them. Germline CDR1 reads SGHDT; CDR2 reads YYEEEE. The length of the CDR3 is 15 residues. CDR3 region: CASSGDSSSYNEQFF. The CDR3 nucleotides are TGTGCCAGCAGCGGGGACTCATCCTCCTACAATGAGCAGTTCTTC.

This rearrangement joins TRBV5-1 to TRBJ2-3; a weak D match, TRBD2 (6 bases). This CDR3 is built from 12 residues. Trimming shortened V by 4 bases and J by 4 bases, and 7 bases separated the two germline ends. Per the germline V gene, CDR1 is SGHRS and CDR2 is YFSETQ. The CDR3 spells CASSVAADTQYF. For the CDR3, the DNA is TGCGCCAGCAGCGTAGCGGCAGATACGCAGTATTTT.

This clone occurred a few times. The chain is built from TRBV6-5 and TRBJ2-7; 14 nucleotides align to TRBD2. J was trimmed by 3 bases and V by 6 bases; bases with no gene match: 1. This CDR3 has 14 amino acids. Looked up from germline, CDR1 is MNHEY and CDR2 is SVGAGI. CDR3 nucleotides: TGTGCCAGCAGGGGACTAGCGGGAGACTACGAGCAGTACTTC. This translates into CASRGLAGDYEQYF.

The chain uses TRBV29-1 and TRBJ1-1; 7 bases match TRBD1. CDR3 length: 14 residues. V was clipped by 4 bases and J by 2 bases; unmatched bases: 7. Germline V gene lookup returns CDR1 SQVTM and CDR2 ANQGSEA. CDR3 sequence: CSVVGAGGNTEAFF. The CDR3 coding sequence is TGCAGCGTTGTGGGGGCAGGGGGAAACACTGAAGCTTTCTTT.

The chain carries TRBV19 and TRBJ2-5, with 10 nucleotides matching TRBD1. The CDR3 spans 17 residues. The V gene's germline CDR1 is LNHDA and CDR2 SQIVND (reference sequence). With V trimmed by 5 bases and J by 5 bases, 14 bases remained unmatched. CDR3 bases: TGTGCCAGTAGTTCGGGACAGGGGCGCCGGGGGTCGGAGACCCAGTACTTC. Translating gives CASSSGQGRRGSETQYF.

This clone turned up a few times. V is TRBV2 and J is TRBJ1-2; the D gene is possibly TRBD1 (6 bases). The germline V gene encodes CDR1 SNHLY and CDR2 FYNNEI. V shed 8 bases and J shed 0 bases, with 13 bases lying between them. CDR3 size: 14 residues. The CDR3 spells CASDFAGANYGYTF. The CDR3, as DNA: TGTGCCAGCGATTTTGCAGGGGCTAACTATGGCTACACCTTC.

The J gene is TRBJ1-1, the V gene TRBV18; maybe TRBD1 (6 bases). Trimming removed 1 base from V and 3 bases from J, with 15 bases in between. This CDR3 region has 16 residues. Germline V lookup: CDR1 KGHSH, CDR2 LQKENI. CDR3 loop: CASSPHLGAVDTEAFF. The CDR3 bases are TGTGCCAGCTCACCACATCTGGGGGCTGTGGACACTGAAGCTTTCTTT.

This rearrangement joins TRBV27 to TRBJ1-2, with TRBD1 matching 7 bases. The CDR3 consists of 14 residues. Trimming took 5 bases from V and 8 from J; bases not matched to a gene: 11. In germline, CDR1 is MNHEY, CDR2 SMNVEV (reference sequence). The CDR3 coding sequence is TGTGCCAGCAGTCCATTGGACAGGCGCTACGGCTACACCTTC. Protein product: CASSPLDRRYGYTF.

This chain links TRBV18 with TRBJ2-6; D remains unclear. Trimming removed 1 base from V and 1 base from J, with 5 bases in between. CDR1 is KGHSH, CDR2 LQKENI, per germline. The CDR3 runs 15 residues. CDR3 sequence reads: CASSPLVSGANVLTF. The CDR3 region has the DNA TGTGCCAGCTCACCACTAGTATCTGGGGCCAACGTCCTGACTTTC.

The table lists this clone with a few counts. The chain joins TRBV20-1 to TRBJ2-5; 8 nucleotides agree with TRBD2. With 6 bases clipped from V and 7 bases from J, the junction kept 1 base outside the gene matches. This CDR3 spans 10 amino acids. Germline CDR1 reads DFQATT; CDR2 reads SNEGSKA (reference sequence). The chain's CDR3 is CSASGGTQYF. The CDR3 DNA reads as TGCAGTGCAAGCGGGGGGACCCAGTACTTC.

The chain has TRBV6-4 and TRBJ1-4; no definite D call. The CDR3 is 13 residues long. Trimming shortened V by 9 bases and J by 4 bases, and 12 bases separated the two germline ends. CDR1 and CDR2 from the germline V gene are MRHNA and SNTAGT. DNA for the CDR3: TGTGCCAGAGATACGGGAGATAATGAAAAACTGTTTTTT. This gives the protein CARDTGDNEKLFF.

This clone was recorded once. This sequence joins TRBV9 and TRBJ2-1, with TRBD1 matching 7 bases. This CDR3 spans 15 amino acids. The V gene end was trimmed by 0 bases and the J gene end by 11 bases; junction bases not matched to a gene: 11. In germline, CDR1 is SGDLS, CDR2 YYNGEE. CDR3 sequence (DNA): TGTGCCAGCAGCGTAGTTGGAACCGGGACAGAGAAGCAGTTCTTC. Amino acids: CASSVVGTGTEKQFF.

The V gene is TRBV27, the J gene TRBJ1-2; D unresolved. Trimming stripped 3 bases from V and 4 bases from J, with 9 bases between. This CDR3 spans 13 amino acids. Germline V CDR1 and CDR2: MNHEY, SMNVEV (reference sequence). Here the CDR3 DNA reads TGTGCCAGCAGTTTGGGCAGTACCTATGGCTACACCTTC. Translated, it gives CASSLGSTYGYTF.